The present T cell receptor (beta chain) was sequenced within a study of shared clonotypes between healthy human individuals. Unsorted samples drew genomic DNA from roughly 96 million PBMCs. The CDR3 is made up of 15 amino acids. The V end was cut by 5 bases, the J end by 3 bases, with 16 bases between. The germline V gene has CDR1 MNHEY and CDR2 SMNVEV (reference sequence). Deep-level settings were used for running the assay. Original data processing: Owing to the provision of junction-only sequences devoid of quality scores by immunoSEQ, filtering differed. The protocol was immunoSEQ multiplex PCR, while the TCRdb copy is restricted to in-frame clones and leaves out a portion. V, J and clone size are taken as reported in that table, and D and trimming were inferred from the DNA itself. Among 75,000 to 100,000 clones listed, about 45% were seen once. This clone occurred once.

The chain links TRBV27 to TRBJ1-2; the D is unclear. The sample taken for sequencing was PBMCs. This receptor was taken from a woman aged 40 to 50 in good health. Some clones in this sample may be carry-over from other donors' samples. The CDR3 DNA reads as TGTGCCAGCAGTCCGCAACCAGGAGTCGACTATGGCTACACCTTC. This sequence encodes CASSPQPGVDYGYTF.